These T cell receptor beta chains were read from a single sample in a study of T cells in Graves' hyperthyroidism and ophthalmopathy. TCRdb re-analysed the multiplex PCR reads in MiXCR, keeping a single row per CDR3 protein. The top ten hold almost 35% of the sample, which has roughly 350,000 distinct CDR3 sequences, roughly 15% seen once. The sample was blood. These TCRs come from a middle-aged woman with Graves' ophthalmopathy. Both conserved end residues are part of each CDR3. D genes are given only for firm matches. Rows give clone size only sometimes, using once, few, many, or a class for an expanded clone.

j_call	v_call	clone_size	d_call	cdr3_aa	cdr3_nt
TRBJ1-2	TRBV24-1	many	.	CATSDPQSPGYTF	TGTGCCACCAGTGACCCACAAAGCCCTGGCTACACCTTC
TRBJ1-5	TRBV20-1	.	.	CSAEGGGQPQHF	TGCAGTGCTGAGGGGGGAGGCCAGCCCCAGCATTTT
TRBJ2-5	TRBV28	many	.	CASSFPGRETQYF	TGTGCCAGCAGTTTTCCCGGGAGAGAGACCCAGTACTTC
TRBJ1-1	TRBV28	many	.	CASSSRGGVGTEAFF	TGTGCCAGCAGTTCGAGGGGAGGGGTGGGCACTGAAGCTTTCTTT
TRBJ2-3	TRBV6-6	few	.	CASSSRQAGDTQYF	TGTGCCAGCAGTTCTCGACAGGCTGGAGATACGCAGTATTTT
TRBJ2-1	TRBV11-2	many	.	CASSPSYNEQFF	TGTGCCAGCAGCCCATCTTACAATGAGCAGTTCTTC
TRBJ2-5	TRBV6-1	.	TRBD2	CASSDPTSGDQETQYF	TGTGCCAGCAGTGACCCGACTAGCGGAGACCAAGAGACCCAGTACTTC
TRBJ2-1	TRBV7-2	many	TRBD2	CASSSSVGLVTFF	TGTGCCAGCAGCTCATCGGTTGGACTAGTCACGTTCTTC
TRBJ2-3	TRBV29-1	.	TRBD2	CSVDAGVGTDTQYF	TGCAGCGTTGACGCGGGGGTTGGTACAGATACGCAGTATTTT
TRBJ2-2	TRBV6-4	few	TRBD1	CASSDRTGRNTGELFF	TGTGCCAGCAGTGATAGGACAGGGCGAAACACCGGGGAGCTGTTTTTT
TRBJ2-1	TRBV29-1	.	.	CSVEGNNEQFF	TGCAGCGTTGAAGGAAACAATGAGCAGTTCTTC
TRBJ2-4	TRBV6-1	many	TRBD1	CASRPGTGSNIQYF	TGTGCCAGCAGGCCCGGGACAGGGTCAAACATTCAGTACTTC
TRBJ1-1	TRBV20-1	many	.	CSASRGLNTEAFF	TGCAGTGCTAGCAGGGGCCTGAACACTGAAGCTTTCTTT
TRBJ1-2	TRBV20-1	many	.	CSAYTLSGYTF	TGCAGTGCCTACACCCTGAGTGGCTACACCTTC
TRBJ1-4	TRBV19	.	TRBD1	CASSSGGGNEKLFF	TGTGCCAGTAGTTCAGGGGGCGGTAATGAAAAACTGTTTTTT
TRBJ2-4	TRBV5-6	few	TRBD1	CASSRQGLAKNIQYF	TGTGCCAGCAGCCGACAGGGCCTAGCCAAAAACATTCAGTACTTC
TRBJ1-1	TRBV7-6	few	TRBD1	CASSSLTEGANTEAFF	TGTGCCAGCAGCTCACTTACGGAGGGGGCTAACACTGAAGCTTTCTTT
TRBJ2-5	TRBV12-5	.	.	CASGLLGALPEYF	TGTGCTAGTGGTTTACTTGGGGCCCTCCCCGAGTACTTC
TRBJ1-1	TRBV7-9	many	.	CASSKDMNTEAFF	TGTGCCAGCAGCAAGGACATGAACACTGAAGCTTTCTTT
TRBJ2-5	TRBV7-9	many	TRBD2	CASRPPGTSYGMTETQYF	TGTGCCAGCAGGCCTCCCGGGACTAGCTATGGGATGACGGAGACCCAGTACTTC
TRBJ2-5	TRBV7-9	many	.	CASSLGRETQYF	TGTGCCAGCAGCTTAGGCCGAGAGACCCAGTACTTC
TRBJ2-1	TRBV3-1	few	.	CASSPSVVGTRNEQFF	TGTGCCAGCAGTCCAAGTGTCGTGGGGACTCGAAATGAGCAGTTCTTC
TRBJ2-1	TRBV6-1	many	.	CASSGSSNEQFF	TGTGCCAGCAGCGGCAGCTCTAATGAGCAGTTCTTC
TRBJ1-3	TRBV18	.	.	CASSPPTGNTIYF	TGTGCCAGCTCACCACCAACTGGAAACACCATATATTTT
TRBJ1-1	TRBV11-3	.	TRBD1	CASSLPRQGNTEAFF	TGTGCCAGCAGCTTACCCAGACAGGGAAACACTGAAGCTTTCTTT
TRBJ1-4	TRBV19	few	.	CASSIGSGEKLFF	TGTGCCAGTAGTATTGGGAGCGGGGAAAAACTGTTTTTT
TRBJ1-5	TRBV11-3	.	.	CASSLNRYRLRNQPQHF	TGTGCCAGCAGCTTGAACAGGTACAGGCTCCGGAATCAGCCCCAGCATTTT
TRBJ1-5	TRBV27	many	.	CASSISRQSNQPQHF	TGTGCCAGCAGTATCTCCAGACAGAGCAATCAGCCCCAGCATTTT
TRBJ1-4	TRBV3-1	many	.	CASSQTVNEKLFF	TGTGCCAGCAGCCAAACAGTTAATGAAAAACTGTTTTTT
TRBJ1-5	TRBV20-1	many	.	CSARSDSNQPQHF	TGCAGTGCTAGAAGCGATAGCAATCAGCCCCAGCATTTT
TRBJ1-5	TRBV3-1	.	.	CASSQSGGNQPQHF	TGTGCCAGCAGCCAATCCGGAGGCAATCAGCCCCAGCATTTT
TRBJ2-3	TRBV5-4	.	.	CASSLRFQRVTDTQYF	TGTGCCAGCAGCTTGAGGTTCCAGCGCGTCACAGATACGCAGTATTTT
TRBJ2-1	TRBV20-1	.	.	CSAGRLEFEQFF	TGCAGTGCTGGCCGACTAGAGTTTGAGCAGTTCTTC